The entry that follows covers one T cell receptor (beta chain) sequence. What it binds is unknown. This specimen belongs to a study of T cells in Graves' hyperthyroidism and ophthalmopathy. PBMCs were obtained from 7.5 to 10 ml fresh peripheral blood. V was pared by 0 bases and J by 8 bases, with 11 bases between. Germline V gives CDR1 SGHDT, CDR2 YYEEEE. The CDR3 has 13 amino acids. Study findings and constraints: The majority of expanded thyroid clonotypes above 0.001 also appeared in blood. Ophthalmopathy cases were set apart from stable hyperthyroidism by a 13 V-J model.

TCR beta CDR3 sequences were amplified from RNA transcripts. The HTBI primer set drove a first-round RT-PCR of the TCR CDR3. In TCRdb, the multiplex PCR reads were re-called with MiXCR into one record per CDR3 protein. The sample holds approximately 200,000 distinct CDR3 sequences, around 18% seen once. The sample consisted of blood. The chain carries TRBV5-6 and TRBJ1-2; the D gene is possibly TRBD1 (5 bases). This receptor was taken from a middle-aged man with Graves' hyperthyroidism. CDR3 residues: CASSLGGFEGYTF. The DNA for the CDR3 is TGTGCCAGCAGCTTGGGGGGGTTTGAAGGCTACACCTTC.